Shown below are 29 T cell receptor beta chains from a single sample sequenced in a study of shared clonotypes between healthy human individuals. The table came from immunoSEQ multiplex PCR; TCRdb's copy has only in-frame clones and leaves some out. Of 450,000 to 500,000 clones listed, roughly 80% were seen once; the top ten hold approximately 11%. The sequencing sample was made of PBMCs. Source of these receptors: a woman aged 35 to 49 in good health. Some clones in this sample may be carry-over from other donors' samples.

As to this clone: A far larger clone is just one base off, so this is likely a read error. CDR3 in amino acids: CASSLAGSHTGAFF. Written as DNA, the CDR3 is TGTGCCAGCAGCTTAGCGGGCAGCCACACTGGAGCTTTCTTT. The chain carries TRBV7-9 and TRBJ1-1; no clear D gene. The germline gives CDR1 SEHNR, CDR2 FQNEAQ (reference sequence). This CDR3 spans 14 amino acids.

The V gene is TRBV5-1, the J gene TRBJ1-2; possibly TRBD1 for D (5 bases). CDR1 SGHRS and CDR2 YFSETQ come from the germline V gene. Trimming stripped 7 bases from V and 4 bases from J, with 11 bases between. This CDR3 has 12 residues. CDR3 DNA sequence: TGCGCCAGCTCCCCTCAGGGCTATGGCTACACCTTC. Translation gives CASSPQGYGYTF.

This sequence joins TRBV7-9 and TRBJ2-3; TRBD1 matches at 8 bases. Looked up from germline, CDR1 is SEHNR and CDR2 is FQNEAQ (reference sequence). CDR3 length: 15 residues. V shed 4 bases and J 0 bases; nucleotides not matched to a gene: 3. CDR3 sequence reads: CASSSRQGSTDTQYF. DNA of the CDR3: TGTGCCAGCAGCTCCCGACAGGGGAGCACAGATACGCAGTATTTT.

This clone was seen a handful of times. The same CDR3 is also encoded by other DNA sequences in this sample. V is TRBV19 and J is TRBJ1-1, with D uncertain. The CDR3 spans 13 residues. Germline V gives CDR1 LNHDA, CDR2 SQIVND (reference sequence). V dropped 2 bases and J dropped 1 base, with 5 bases sitting between them. The CDR3 loop reads CASSIRENTEAFF. CDR3 in DNA: TGTGCCAGTAGTATAAGAGAGAACACTGAAGCTTTCTTT.

Many counts were recorded for this clone. The chain carries TRBV28 and TRBJ1-3, with D hard to call. Per germline, CDR1 MDHEN and CDR2 SYDVKM. Trimming removed 6 bases at V and 4 bases at J, with 7 bases between. The CDR3 totals 12 residues. CDR3 loop: CASRSSGNTIYF. CDR3 nucleotide sequence: TGTGCCAGCAGATCGTCCGGAAACACCATATATTTT.

About this clone itself: A clone one base away is much larger, so this may be a read error. The V gene is TRBV18, the J gene TRBJ2-7; the match to TRBD2 covers 11 bases. CDR3 length: 16 residues. Germline CDR1 KGHSH, CDR2 LQKENI. This CDR3 is CASSPGLAGNSYEQCF. The CDR3 DNA reads TGTGCCAGCTCACCCGGACTAGCGGGTAATTCCTACGAGCAGTGCTTC.

In the case of this clone: A far larger clone is just one base off, so this is likely a read error. This sample includes further DNA sequences coding for the same CDR3. The genes are TRBV11-3 and TRBJ2-5; a weak D match, TRBD1 (8 bases). With 3 bases removed from V and 2 bases from J, the gap between germline ends came to 16 bases. Germline values: CDR1 SGHNT, CDR2 YENEEA. The CDR3 extends over 16 amino acids. CDR3 DNA: TGTGCCAGCAGCTTGGGGGGAGGGACAGGACAAGAGACCCAGTACTTC. It specifies CASSLGGGTGQETQYF.

This clone occurred a few times. The chain uses TRBV11-3 and TRBJ2-1, with 11 bases that match TRBD2. CDR1 and CDR2 (germline): SGHNT, YENEEA. Germline trimming cut 5 bases from V and 7 bases from J; bases unmatched to any gene: 10. This CDR3 is built from 16 residues. CDR3 sequence reads: CASSPRGLAGPNEQFF. Here the CDR3 DNA reads TGTGCCAGCAGCCCAAGAGGACTAGCGGGTCCGAATGAGCAGTTCTTC.

For this clone: This is likely an artifact of a read error, given a far larger clone one base away. The chain uses TRBV30 and TRBJ1-4; tentative D call: TRBD1 (6 bases). V lost 3 bases to trimming and J lost 8 bases, with 19 bases between them. This CDR3 is 15 amino acids long. Germline CDR1 and CDR2: GTSNPN and SVGIG (reference sequence). The CDR3 region has the DNA TGTGCCTGGAGAGTTCTGGGACACCCGGCGGAAAAACTGTTTTTT. It translates to CAWRVLGHPAEKLFF.

This clone appeared a few times. One base separates it from a far larger clone, so it is likely a read error. This specimen includes other DNA sequences encoding the same CDR3. The chain joins TRBV7-9 to TRBJ1-2, with D perhaps matching TRBD1 (6 bases). The V gene's germline CDR1 is SEHNR and CDR2 FQNEAQ (reference sequence). CDR3 length: 12 residues. The V and J ends lost 7 bases and 6 bases respectively, with 12 bases between them. The CDR3 DNA follows: TGTGCCAGCAACAGGGTAACAGATGGCTACACCTTC. This codes for CASNRVTDGYTF. Full variable domain (rest looked up from reference TRBV7-9 and TRBJ1-2): DTGVSQNPRHKITKRGQNVTFRCDPISEHNRLYWYRQTLGQGPEFLTYFQNEAQLEKSRLLSDRFSAERPKGSFSTLEIQRTEQGDSAMYLCASNRVTDGYTFGSGTRLTVV.

V usage is TRBV7-8 and J usage is TRBJ2-5; 8 nucleotides agree with TRBD1. This CDR3 has 14 amino acids. Germline V CDR1 and CDR2: SGHVS, FQNEAQ. Trimming took 7 bases from V and 5 from J; bases not matched to a gene: 9. CDR3 protein: CASTPDRGLETQYF. The DNA of the CDR3 is TGTGCCAGCACCCCTGACAGGGGTTTGGAGACCCAGTACTTC.

The V and J genes are TRBV2 and TRBJ2-6, with no clear D. There are 15 residues in the CDR3. V shed 7 bases and J shed 1 base, with 11 bases lying between them. Germline loops: CDR1 SNHLY, CDR2 FYNNEI. CDR3 in amino acids: CASTDGGSGANVLTF. The DNA of the CDR3 is TGTGCCAGCACCGACGGTGGATCTGGGGCCAACGTCCTGACTTTC.

V usage is TRBV30 and J usage is TRBJ2-5; no definite D call. From germline, CDR1 is GTSNPN and CDR2 SVGIG (reference sequence). The CDR3 runs 12 residues. Trimming took off 8 bases at V and 0 bases at J, with 10 bases between the two ends. The DNA of the CDR3 is TGTGCCCATCAGAGCAACCAAGAGACCCAGTACTTC. This encodes CAHQSNQETQYF. Based on the CDR3 plus reference TRBV30 and TRBJ2-5, the full variable domain is SQTIHQWPATLVQPVGSPLSLECTVEGTSNPNLYWYRQAAGRGLQLLFYSVGIGQISSEVPQNLSASRPQDRQFILSSKKLLLSDSGFYLCAHQSNQETQYFGPGTRLLVL.

Of note for this clone: With a far larger clone one base away, a read error is the likely cause. The chain uses TRBV30 and TRBJ1-5; the D gene is possibly TRBD1 (6 bases). The CDR3 contains 14 residues. V was pared by 2 bases and J by 4 bases, with 12 bases between. CDR1 GTSNPN and CDR2 SVGIG come from the germline V gene (reference sequence). The CDR3 region is CAWSTGTPNQPQHF. As DNA, the CDR3 is TGTGCCTGGAGTACCGGGACACCAAATCAGCCCCAGCATTTT. Full variable domain (missing parts from reference TRBV30 and TRBJ1-5): SQTIHQWPATLVQPVGSPLSLECTVEGTSNPNLYWYRQAAGRGLQLLFYSVGIGQISSEVPQNLSASRPQDRQFILSSKKLLLSDSGFYLCAWSTGTPNQPQHFGDGTRLSIL.

The V and J genes are TRBV27 and TRBJ2-7; TRBD1 agrees at 7 bases. This CDR3 has 15 amino acids. From germline, CDR1 is MNHEY and CDR2 SMNVEV (reference sequence). The V gene end was trimmed by 3 bases and the J gene end by 2 bases; junction bases not matched to a gene: 7. The CDR3 is CASSFAGTAAYEQYF. The DNA for the CDR3 is TGTGCCAGCAGTTTCGCCGGGACAGCCGCCTACGAGCAGTACTTC.

This clone turned up a few times. V gene TRBV6-6 combines with J gene TRBJ1-3; a possible D gene is TRBD1 (5 bases). Germline CDR1 and CDR2: MNHNY and SVGAGI (reference sequence). V lost 4 bases to trimming and J lost 0 bases, with 10 bases between them. This CDR3 has 15 amino acids. As DNA, the CDR3 is TGTGCCAGCAGTTGGAGGGGCATCTCTGGAAACACCATATATTTT. Its translation is CASSWRGISGNTIYF.

The table lists this clone with a count of one. J is TRBJ1-1 and V is TRBV7-2; 7 nucleotides match TRBD1. Trimming cost V 3 bases and J 0 bases; bases outside gene matches: 10. This CDR3 region has 17 residues. Germline CDR1 and CDR2: SGHTA and FQGNSA. The CDR3 region has the DNA TGTGCCAGCAGCTTGACTCTAGGGGGCGGGATGAACACTGAAGCTTTCTTT. This sequence encodes CASSLTLGGGMNTEAFF. Using reference TRBV7-2 and TRBJ1-1 for the parts outside the CDR3, the full variable domain is GAGVSQSPSNKVTEKGKDVELRCDPISGHTALYWYRQSLGQGLEFLIYFQGNSAPDKSGLPSDRFSAERTGGSVSTLTIQRTQQEDSAVYLCASSLTLGGGMNTEAFFGQGTRLTVV.

The chain couples TRBV11-2 to TRBJ1-4; tentative D call: TRBD1 (6 bases). With 6 bases removed from V and 0 bases from J, the gap between germline ends came to 14 bases. The CDR3 is 16 amino acids. Germline V gene sequence: CDR1 SGHAT, CDR2 FQNNGV. CDR3 sequence: CASSSGQIATNEKLFF. The DNA of the CDR3 is TGTGCCAGCAGTTCCGGACAGATTGCAACTAATGAAAAACTGTTTTTT.

The V call is TRBV7-9, the J call TRBJ2-7, with D perhaps TRBD1 (6 bases). Trimming took off 1 base at V and 6 bases at J, with 13 bases between the two ends. CDR1 and CDR2 from the germline V gene are SEHNR and FQNEAQ (reference sequence). The CDR3 consists of 14 residues. The CDR3 nucleotides read TGTGCCAGCAGCTTAGGGGGGCCCTTCTCCGAGCAGTACTTC. The encoded protein is CASSLGGPFSEQYF. Based on the CDR3 plus reference TRBV7-9 and TRBJ2-7, the full variable domain is DTGVSQNPRHKITKRGQNVTFRCDPISEHNRLYWYRQTLGQGPEFLTYFQNEAQLEKSRLLSDRFSAERPKGSFSTLEIQRTEQGDSAMYLCASSLGGPFSEQYFGPGTRLTVT.

The rearrangement links TRBV5-1 to TRBJ2-1; 10 bases match TRBD2. CDR3 length equals 16 residues. The junction had 10 bases not matched to a gene; V was cut back by 4 bases and J by 6 bases. Germline V CDR1 and CDR2: SGHRS, YFSETQ. CDR3 region: CASSPRSGRASNEQFF. For the CDR3, the DNA is TGCGCCAGCAGCCCTAGAAGCGGGAGGGCTTCCAATGAGCAGTTCTTC.

The DNA for the CDR3 is TGTGCCAGTACATTCGGGGCGGGAGAAACCTACGAGCAGTACTTC. It encodes CASTFGAGETYEQYF. The rearrangement links TRBV19 to TRBJ2-7, with TRBD2 matching 7 bases. J lost 2 bases, V lost 7 bases, and 11 bases had no gene match. This CDR3 has 15 residues. The germline CDR1 and CDR2 sequences are LNHDA and SQIVND (reference sequence).

J is TRBJ1-5 and V is TRBV28, with D perhaps matching TRBD1 (5 bases). This CDR3 region has 16 residues. Germline-derived CDR1 and CDR2 are MDHEN and SYDVKM. V was trimmed by 6 bases and J by 0 bases, leaving 15 bases between them. The CDR3 DNA reads TGTGCCAGCAGCCCCCTGAGGGGCTATAGCAATCAGCCCCAGCATTTT. Its protein product is CASSPLRGYSNQPQHF.

This clone turned up a few times. The V call is TRBV7-9, the J call TRBJ1-3; TRBD1 matches 9 bases. CDR1 and CDR2 from the germline V gene are SEHNR and FQNEAQ (reference sequence). The CDR3 runs to 15 residues. V lost 4 bases to trimming and J lost 8 bases; unmatched junction nucleotides: 9. The CDR3 loop reads CASSSYRDRVDTIYF. The DNA for the CDR3 is TGTGCCAGCAGCTCGTACCGGGACAGGGTGGACACCATATATTTT.

The V and J genes are TRBV9 and TRBJ2-1; unclear D gene. Per germline, CDR1 SGDLS and CDR2 YYNGEE. The CDR3 extends over 16 amino acids. With 4 bases removed from V and 1 base from J, the gap between germline ends came to 15 bases. CDR3 bases: TGTGCCAGCAGCCCCGGAAACTCAAAATCCTACAATGAGCAGTTCTTC. It codes for CASSPGNSKSYNEQFF. Filled out from reference TRBV9 and TRBJ2-1, the complete variable domain reads DSGVTQTPKHLITATGQRVTLRCSPRSGDLSVYWYQQSLDQGLQFLIQYYNGEERAKGNILERFSAQQFPDLHSELNLSSLELGDSALYFCASSPGNSKSYNEQFFGPGTRLTVL.

This clone has ten or more counts. Other nucleotide sequences in the sample specify the same CDR3. The chain has TRBV30 and TRBJ2-1, with D possibly TRBD1 on 5 matching bases. Trimming removed 2 bases at V and 0 bases at J, with 11 bases between. The germline CDR1 and CDR2 sequences are GTSNPN and SVGIG (reference sequence). The CDR3 spans 15 residues. CDR3 DNA sequence: TGTGCCTGGAGTTCAGGGCTAAGCTCCTACAATGAGCAGTTCTTC. Amino acid sequence: CAWSSGLSSYNEQFF.

The genes are TRBV15 and TRBJ2-5; the match to TRBD2 covers 7 bases. Germline lookup yields CDR1 LNHNV and CDR2 YYDKDF (reference sequence). V lost 2 bases to trimming and J lost 1 base; unmatched junction nucleotides: 4. The CDR3 is made up of 15 amino acids. The CDR3 DNA sequence: TGTGCCACCAGCAGAATTCTAGCGGCCCAAGAGACCCAGTACTTC. Protein sequence: CATSRILAAQETQYF.

V usage is TRBV12-5 and J usage is TRBJ1-2, with D possibly being TRBD1 (6 bases). This CDR3 contains 13 residues. Germline CDR1 LGHNT, CDR2 FRNRAP. Here the CDR3 reads CAMGDQDRVRYTF. CDR3 DNA sequence: TGTGCAATGGGGGACCAGGACAGAGTTCGCTACACCTTC.

CDR3 region: CASSLGLAGGLDTQYF. The CDR3 DNA is TGTGCCAGCAGCCTTGGACTAGCGGGAGGGCTAGATACGCAGTATTTT. The chain couples TRBV7-2 to TRBJ2-3, with TRBD2 matching 15 bases. Losses at the gene ends were 5 bases for V and 5 bases for J; bases not matched to a gene: 5. Germline V gives CDR1 SGHTA, CDR2 FQGNSA. The length of the CDR3 is 16 residues.

This chain connects TRBV7-9 to TRBJ1-1; a weak D match, TRBD1 (6 bases). V dropped 1 base and J dropped 5 bases, with 14 bases sitting between them. The CDR3 totals 15 residues. CDR1 SEHNR and CDR2 FQNEAQ come from the germline V gene (reference sequence). CDR3 protein: CASSLDARGLTEAFF. CDR3 in DNA: TGTGCCAGCAGCTTAGACGCCAGGGGATTGACTGAAGCTTTCTTT.